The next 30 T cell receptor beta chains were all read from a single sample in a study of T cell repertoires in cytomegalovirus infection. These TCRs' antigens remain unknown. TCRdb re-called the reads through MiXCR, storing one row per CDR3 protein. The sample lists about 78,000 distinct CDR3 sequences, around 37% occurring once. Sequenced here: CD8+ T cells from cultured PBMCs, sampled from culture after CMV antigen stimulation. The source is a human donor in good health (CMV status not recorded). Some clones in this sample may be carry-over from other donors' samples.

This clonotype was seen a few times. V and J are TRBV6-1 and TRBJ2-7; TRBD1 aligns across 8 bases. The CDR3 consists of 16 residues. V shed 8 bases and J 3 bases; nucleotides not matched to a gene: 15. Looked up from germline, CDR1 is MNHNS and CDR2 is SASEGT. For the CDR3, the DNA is TGTGCCAGCTGGACAGGGTTCTCCCCAAACTACTACGAGCAGTACTTC. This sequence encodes CASWTGFSPNYYEQYF.

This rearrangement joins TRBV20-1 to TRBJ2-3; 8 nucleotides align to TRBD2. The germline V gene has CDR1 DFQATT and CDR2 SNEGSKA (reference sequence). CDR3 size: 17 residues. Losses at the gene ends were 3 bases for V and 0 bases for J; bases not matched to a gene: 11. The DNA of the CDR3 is TGCAGTGCTAGTGGGATAGCGGGGAGAGCTAGCACAGATACGCAGTATTTT. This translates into CSASGIAGRASTDTQYF.

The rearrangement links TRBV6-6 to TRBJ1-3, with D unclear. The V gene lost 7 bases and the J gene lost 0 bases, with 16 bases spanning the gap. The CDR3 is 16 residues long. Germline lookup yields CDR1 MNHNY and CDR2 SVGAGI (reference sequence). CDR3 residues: CASTDLFISSGNTIYF. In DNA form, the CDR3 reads TGTGCCAGCACCGACCTATTTATAAGCTCTGGAAACACCATATATTTT.

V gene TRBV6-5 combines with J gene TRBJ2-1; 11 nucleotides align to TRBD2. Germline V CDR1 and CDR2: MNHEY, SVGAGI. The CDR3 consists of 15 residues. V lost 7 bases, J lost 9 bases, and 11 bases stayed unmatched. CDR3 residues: CASTVAGGGLGEQFF. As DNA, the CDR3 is TGTGCCAGCACCGTAGCGGGAGGGGGCCTAGGTGAGCAGTTCTTC.

CDR3 protein: CASSPQGAAYEQYF. The CDR3 nucleotides read TGTGCCAGCAGCCCACAGGGGGCTGCCTACGAGCAGTACTTC. The chain couples TRBV7-9 to TRBJ2-7; 9 nucleotides line up with TRBD1. Germline trimming cut 5 bases from V and 2 bases from J; bases unmatched to any gene: 4. Looked up from germline, CDR1 is SEHNR and CDR2 is FQNEAQ (reference sequence). This CDR3 is built from 14 residues.

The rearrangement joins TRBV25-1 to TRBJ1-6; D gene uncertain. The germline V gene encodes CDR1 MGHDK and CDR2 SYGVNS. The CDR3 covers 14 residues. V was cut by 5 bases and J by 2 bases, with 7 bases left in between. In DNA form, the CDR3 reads TGTGCCAGCAGTTGGTCGGCCTATAATTCACCCCTCCACTTT. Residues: CASSWSAYNSPLHF. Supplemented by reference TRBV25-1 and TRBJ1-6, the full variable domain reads EADIYQTPRYLVIGTGKKITLECSQTMGHDKMYWYQQDPGMELHLIHYSYGVNSTEKGDLSSESTVSRIRTEHFPLTLESARPSHTSQYLCASSWSAYNSPLHFGNGTRLTVT.

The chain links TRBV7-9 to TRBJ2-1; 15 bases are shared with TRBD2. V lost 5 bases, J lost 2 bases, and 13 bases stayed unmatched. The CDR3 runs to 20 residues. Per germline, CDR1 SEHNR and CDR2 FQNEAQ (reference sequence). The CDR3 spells CASSGEPGLAGGRTYNEQFF. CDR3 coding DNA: TGTGCCAGCAGCGGCGAACCTGGACTAGCGGGGGGGCGTACCTACAATGAGCAGTTCTTC.

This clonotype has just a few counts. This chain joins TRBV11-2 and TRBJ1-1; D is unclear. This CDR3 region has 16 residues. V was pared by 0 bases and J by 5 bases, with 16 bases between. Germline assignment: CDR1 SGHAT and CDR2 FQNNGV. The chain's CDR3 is CASSLDTSPWTTEAFF. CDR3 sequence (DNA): TGTGCCAGCAGCTTAGATACCAGTCCCTGGACGACTGAAGCTTTCTTT.

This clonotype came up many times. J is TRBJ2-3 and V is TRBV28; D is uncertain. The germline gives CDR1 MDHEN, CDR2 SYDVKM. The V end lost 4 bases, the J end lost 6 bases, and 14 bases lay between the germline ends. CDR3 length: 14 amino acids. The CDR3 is CASSSAGAGDTQYF. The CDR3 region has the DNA TGTGCCAGCAGTTCCGCAGGAGCTGGGGATACGCAGTATTTT.

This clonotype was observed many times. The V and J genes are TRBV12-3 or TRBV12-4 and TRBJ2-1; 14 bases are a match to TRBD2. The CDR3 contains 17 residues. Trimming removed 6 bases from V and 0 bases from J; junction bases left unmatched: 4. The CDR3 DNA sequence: TGTGCCAGCAGCGGACTAGCGGGGGGAAGCTCCTACAATGAGCAGTTCTTC. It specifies CASSGLAGGSSYNEQFF.

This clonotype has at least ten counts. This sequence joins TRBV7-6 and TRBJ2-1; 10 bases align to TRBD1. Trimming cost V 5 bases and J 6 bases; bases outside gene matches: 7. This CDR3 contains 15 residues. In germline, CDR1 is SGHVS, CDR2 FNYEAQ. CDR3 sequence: CASSARQGASNEQFF. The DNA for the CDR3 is TGTGCCAGCAGCGCCCGACAGGGGGCTAGCAATGAGCAGTTCTTC.

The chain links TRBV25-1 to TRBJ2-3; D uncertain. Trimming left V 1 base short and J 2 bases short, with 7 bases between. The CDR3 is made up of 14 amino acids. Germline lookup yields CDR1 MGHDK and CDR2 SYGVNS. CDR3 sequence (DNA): TGTGCCAGCAGTGAATTCAGCCTCACAGATACGCAGTATTTT. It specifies CASSEFSLTDTQYF. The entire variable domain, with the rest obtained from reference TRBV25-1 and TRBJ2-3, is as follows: EADIYQTPRYLVIGTGKKITLECSQTMGHDKMYWYQQDPGMELHLIHYSYGVNSTEKGDLSSESTVSRIRTEHFPLTLESARPSHTSQYLCASSEFSLTDTQYFGPGTRLTVL.

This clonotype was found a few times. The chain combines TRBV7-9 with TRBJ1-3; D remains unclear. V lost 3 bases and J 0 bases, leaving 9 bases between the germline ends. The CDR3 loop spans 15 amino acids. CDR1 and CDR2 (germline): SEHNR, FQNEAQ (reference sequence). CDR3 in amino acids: CASSFTSSSGNTIYF. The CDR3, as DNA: TGTGCCAGCAGCTTTACGTCATCCTCTGGAAACACCATATATTTT.

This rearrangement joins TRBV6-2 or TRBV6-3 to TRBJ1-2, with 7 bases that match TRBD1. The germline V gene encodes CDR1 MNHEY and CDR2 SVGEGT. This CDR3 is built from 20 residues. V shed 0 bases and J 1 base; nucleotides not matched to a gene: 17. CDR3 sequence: CASSYSTPKTGRQDNYGYTF. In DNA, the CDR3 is TGTGCCAGCAGTTACTCGACCCCCAAGACAGGGCGTCAAGATAACTATGGCTACACCTTC.

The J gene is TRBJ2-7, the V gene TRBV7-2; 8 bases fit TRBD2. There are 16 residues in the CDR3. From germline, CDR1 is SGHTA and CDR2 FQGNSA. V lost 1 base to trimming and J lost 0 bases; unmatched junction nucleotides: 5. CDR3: CASSLVAGLASYEQYF. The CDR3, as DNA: TGTGCCAGCAGCTTAGTCGCCGGACTAGCCTCCTACGAGCAGTACTTC.

The CDR3 reads CAISDAPASGGAGGYEQYF. The CDR3 region has the DNA TGTGCCATCAGTGATGCCCCGGCTAGCGGGGGGGCCGGTGGATACGAGCAGTACTTC. The J gene is TRBJ2-7, the V gene TRBV10-3, with 12 bases identical to TRBD2. The germline V gene has CDR1 ENHRY and CDR2 SYGVKD. This CDR3 region has 19 residues. With V trimmed by 3 bases and J by 4 bases, 16 bases remained unmatched.

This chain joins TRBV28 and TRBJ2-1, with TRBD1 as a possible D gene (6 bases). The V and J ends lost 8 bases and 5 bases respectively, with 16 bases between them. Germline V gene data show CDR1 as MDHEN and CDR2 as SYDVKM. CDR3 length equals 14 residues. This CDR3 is CASSVSGAHNEQFF. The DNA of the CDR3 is TGTGCCAGCTCTGTGTCAGGGGCCCACAATGAGCAGTTCTTC.

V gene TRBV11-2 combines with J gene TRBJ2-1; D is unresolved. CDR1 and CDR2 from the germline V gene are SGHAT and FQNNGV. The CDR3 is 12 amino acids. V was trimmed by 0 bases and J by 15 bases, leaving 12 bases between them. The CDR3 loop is CASSLDSRAWFF. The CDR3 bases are TGTGCCAGCAGCTTAGACTCTAGGGCTTGGTTCTTC.

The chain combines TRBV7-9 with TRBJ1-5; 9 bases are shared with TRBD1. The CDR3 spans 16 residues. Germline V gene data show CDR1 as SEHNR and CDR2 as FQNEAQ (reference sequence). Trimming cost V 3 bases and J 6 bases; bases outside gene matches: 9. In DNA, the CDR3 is TGTGCCAGCAGCTTCGAGGCGACAGGGGGACTTCAGCCCCAGCATTTT. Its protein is CASSFEATGGLQPQHF.

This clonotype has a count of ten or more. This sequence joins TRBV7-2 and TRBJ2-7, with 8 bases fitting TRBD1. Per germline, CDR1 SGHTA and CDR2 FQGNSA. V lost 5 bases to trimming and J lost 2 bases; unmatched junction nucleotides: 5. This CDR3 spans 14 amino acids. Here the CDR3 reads CASSPGGGPYEQYF. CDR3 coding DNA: TGTGCCAGCAGCCCAGGGGGCGGACCCTACGAGCAGTACTTC.

DNA of the CDR3: TGTGCCAGCAGTGACCTCATGAACACTGAAGCTTTCTTT. This encodes CASSDLMNTEAFF. The chain links TRBV6-1 to TRBJ1-1; D gene uncertain. The CDR3 loop spans 13 amino acids. CDR1 and CDR2 from the germline V gene are MNHNS and SASEGT. The V and J ends lost 3 bases and 0 bases respectively, with 5 bases between them.

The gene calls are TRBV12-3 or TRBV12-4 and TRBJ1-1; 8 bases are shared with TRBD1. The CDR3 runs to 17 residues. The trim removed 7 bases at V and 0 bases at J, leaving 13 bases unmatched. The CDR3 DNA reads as TGTGCCAGCACCATTCAGGGGGCACCTTACATGAACACTGAAGCTTTCTTT. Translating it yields CASTIQGAPYMNTEAFF.

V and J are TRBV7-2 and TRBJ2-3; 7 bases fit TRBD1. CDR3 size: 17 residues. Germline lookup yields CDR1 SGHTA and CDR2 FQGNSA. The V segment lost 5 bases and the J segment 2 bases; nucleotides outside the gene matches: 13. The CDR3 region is CASSPGQGELDTDTQYF. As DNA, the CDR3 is TGTGCCAGCAGCCCCGGTCAGGGGGAGTTAGACACAGATACGCAGTATTTT.

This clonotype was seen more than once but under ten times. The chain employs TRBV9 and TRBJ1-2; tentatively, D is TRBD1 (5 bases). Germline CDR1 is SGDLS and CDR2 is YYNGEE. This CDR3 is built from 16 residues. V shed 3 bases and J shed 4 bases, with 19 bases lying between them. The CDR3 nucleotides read TGTGCCAGCAGCGCCGGGGGGGGGACCGCTAGCTATGGCTACACCTTC. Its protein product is CASSAGGGTASYGYTF.

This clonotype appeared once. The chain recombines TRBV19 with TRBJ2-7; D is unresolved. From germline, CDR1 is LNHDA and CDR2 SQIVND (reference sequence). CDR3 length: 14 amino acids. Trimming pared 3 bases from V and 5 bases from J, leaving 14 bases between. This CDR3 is CASSMSPVGDEQYF. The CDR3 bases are TGTGCCAGTAGTATGTCGCCCGTTGGGGACGAGCAGTACTTC.

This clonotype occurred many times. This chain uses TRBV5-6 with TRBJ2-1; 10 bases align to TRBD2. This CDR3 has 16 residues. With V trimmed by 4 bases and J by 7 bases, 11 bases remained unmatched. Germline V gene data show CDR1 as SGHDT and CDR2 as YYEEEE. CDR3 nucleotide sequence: TGTGCCAGCAGCATACGATATAGCGGGGGGTCGAATGAGCAGTTCTTC. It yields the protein CASSIRYSGGSNEQFF.

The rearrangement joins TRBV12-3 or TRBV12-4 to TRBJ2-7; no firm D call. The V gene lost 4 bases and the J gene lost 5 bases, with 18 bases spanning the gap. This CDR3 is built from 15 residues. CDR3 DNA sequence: TGTGCCAGCAGTTCTCTAATAGGAGAGTTCCACGAGCAGTACTTC. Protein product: CASSSLIGEFHEQYF.

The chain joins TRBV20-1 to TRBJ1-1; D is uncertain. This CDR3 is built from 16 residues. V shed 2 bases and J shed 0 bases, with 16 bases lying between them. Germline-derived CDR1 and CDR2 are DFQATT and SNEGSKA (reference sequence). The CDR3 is CSARRPASALNTEAFF. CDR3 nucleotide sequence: TGCAGTGCTAGAAGGCCAGCCTCCGCCCTGAACACTGAAGCTTTCTTT.

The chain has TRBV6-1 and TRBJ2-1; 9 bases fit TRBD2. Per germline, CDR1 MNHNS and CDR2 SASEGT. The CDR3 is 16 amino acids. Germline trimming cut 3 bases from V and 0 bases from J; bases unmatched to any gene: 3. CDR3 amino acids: CASSERSGGSYNEQFF. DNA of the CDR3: TGTGCCAGCAGTGAGCGTAGCGGGGGCTCCTACAATGAGCAGTTCTTC.

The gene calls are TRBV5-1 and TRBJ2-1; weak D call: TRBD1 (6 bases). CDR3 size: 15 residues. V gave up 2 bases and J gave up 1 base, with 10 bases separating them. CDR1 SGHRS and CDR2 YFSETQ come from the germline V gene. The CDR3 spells CASSFGQGSYNEQFF. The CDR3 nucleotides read TGCGCCAGCAGCTTTGGGCAGGGGTCCTACAATGAGCAGTTCTTC.